This T cell receptor (beta chain) emerged from a study of T cell responses to AZD1222 COVID-19 vaccine. Study-wide points: White British ancestry dominated among donors, who included more females, and clonal diversity was possibly underestimated.

Remarks on this clone: What it binds is not known.

Here immunoSEQ multiplex PCR was the method, and the copy in TCRdb shows in-frame clones only, minus some. This sample has 89,000 or so clones; 75% to 90% occur once, and the top ten carry roughly 15%. Trimming took 4 bases from V and 11 from J; bases not matched to a gene: 17. The CDR3 is 17 amino acids. Germline CDR1 reads KGHSH; CDR2 reads LQKENI. This sequence was found in an adult in good health. The chain is built from TRBV18 and TRBJ1-1, with 12 bases matching TRBD1. The source material was peripheral blood, sampled on day 0 of AZD1222 vaccination. CDR3 DNA sequence: TGTGCCAGCTCACTTACCCCCGGGACAGGGGGCGAGTATGGTGCTTTCTTT. Translated: CASSLTPGTGGEYGAFF.